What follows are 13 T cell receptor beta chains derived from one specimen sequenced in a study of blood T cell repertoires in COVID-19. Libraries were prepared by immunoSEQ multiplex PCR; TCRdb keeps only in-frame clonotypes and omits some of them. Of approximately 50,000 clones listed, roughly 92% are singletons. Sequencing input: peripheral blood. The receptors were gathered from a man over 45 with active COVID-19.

The CDR3 nucleotides are TGTGCCAGCAGCGCACGCCGGGACTATAGCTCCTACAATGAGCAGTTCTTC. Translating gives CASSARRDYSSYNEQFF. The rearrangement joins TRBV13 to TRBJ2-1; 7 nucleotides align to TRBD2. CDR1 PRHDT and CDR2 FYEKMQ come from the germline V gene (reference sequence). The J segment lost 0 bases and the V segment lost 5 bases, leaving 10 bases of the junction unmatched. The length of the CDR3 is 17 residues.

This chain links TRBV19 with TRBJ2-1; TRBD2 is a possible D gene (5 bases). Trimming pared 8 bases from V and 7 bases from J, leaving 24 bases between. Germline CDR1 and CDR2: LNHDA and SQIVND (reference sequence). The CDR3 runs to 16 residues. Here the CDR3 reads CASRPGGGPLRNEQFF. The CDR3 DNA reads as TGTGCCAGTCGTCCCGGTGGAGGACCCCTGAGGAATGAGCAGTTCTTC. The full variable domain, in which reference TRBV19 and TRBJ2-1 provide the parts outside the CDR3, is DGGITQSPKYLFRKEGQNVTLSCEQNLNHDAMYWYRQDPGQGLRLIYYSQIVNDFQKGDIAEGYSVSREKKESFPLTVTSAQKNPTAFYLCASRPGGGPLRNEQFFGPGTRLTVL.

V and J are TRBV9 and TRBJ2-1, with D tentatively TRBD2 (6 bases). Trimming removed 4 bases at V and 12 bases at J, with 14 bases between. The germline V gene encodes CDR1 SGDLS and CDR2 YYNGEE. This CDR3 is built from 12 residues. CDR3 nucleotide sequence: TGTGCCAGCAGCCCCTCCTTGACTAGGCAGTTCTTC. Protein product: CASSPSLTRQFF.

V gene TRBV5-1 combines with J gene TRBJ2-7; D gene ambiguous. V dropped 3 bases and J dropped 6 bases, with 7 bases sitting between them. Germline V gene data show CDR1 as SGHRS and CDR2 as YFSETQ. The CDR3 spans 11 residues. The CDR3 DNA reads TGCGCCAGCAGCTCCGGAGCCGAGCAGTACTTC. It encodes CASSSGAEQYF. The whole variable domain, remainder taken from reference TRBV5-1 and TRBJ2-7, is KAGVTQTPRYLIKTRGQQVTLSCSPISGHRSVSWYQQTPGQGLQFLFEYFSETQRNKGNFPGRFSGRQFSNSRSEMNVSTLELGDSALYLCASSSGAEQYFGPGTRLTVT.

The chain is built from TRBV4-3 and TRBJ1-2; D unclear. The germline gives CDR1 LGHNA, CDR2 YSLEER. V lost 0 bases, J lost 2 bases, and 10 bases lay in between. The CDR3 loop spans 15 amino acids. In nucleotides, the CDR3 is TGCGCCAGCAGCCAAGATCTTGGAGGGAACTATGGCTACACCTTC. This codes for CASSQDLGGNYGYTF.

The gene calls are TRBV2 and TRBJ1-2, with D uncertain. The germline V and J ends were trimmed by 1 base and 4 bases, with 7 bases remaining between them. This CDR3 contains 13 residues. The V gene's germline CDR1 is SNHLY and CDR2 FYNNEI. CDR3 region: CASSEGQAYGYTF. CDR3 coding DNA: TGTGCCAGCAGTGAAGGGCAGGCCTATGGCTACACCTTC.

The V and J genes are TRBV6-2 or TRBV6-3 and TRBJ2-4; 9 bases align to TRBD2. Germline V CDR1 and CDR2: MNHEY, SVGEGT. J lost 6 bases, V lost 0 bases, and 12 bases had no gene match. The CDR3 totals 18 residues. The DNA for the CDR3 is TGTGCCAGCAGTTACTCTTTAAGTAGCGGGAGCGGAATAAACATTCAGTACTTC. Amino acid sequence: CASSYSLSSGSGINIQYF.

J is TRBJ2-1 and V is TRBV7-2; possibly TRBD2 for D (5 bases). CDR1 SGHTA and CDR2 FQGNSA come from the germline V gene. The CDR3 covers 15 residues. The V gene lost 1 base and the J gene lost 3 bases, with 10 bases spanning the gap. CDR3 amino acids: CASSLDRAVYNEQFF. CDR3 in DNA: TGTGCCAGCAGCTTAGATCGAGCGGTCTACAATGAGCAGTTCTTC.

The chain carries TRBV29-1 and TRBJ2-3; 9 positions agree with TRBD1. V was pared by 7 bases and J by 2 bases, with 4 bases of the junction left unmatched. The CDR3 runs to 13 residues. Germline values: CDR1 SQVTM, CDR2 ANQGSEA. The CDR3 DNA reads TGCAGCGCCGGACAGGGGACCACAGATACGCAGTATTTT. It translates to CSAGQGTTDTQYF.

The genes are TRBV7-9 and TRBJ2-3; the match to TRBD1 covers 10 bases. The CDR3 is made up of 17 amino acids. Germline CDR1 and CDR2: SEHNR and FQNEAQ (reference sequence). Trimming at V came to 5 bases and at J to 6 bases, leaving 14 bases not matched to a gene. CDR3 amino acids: CASSKSGTGAEGDTQYF. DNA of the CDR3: TGTGCCAGCAGCAAATCCGGGACAGGGGCGGAGGGGGATACGCAGTATTTT.

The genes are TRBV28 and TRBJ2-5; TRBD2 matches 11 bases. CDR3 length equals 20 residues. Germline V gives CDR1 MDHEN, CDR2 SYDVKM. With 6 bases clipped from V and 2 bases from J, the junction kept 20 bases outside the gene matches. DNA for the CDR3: TGTGCCAGCAGCCACGGCAGGGGGACTAGCGGACCCTTGAGGCAAGAGACCCAGTACTTC. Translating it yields CASSHGRGTSGPLRQETQYF.

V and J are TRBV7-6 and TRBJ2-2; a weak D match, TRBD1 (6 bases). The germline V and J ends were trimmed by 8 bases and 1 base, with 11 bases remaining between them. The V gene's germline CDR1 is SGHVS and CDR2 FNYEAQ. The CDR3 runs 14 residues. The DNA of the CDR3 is TGTGCCAGCTCGCCAGGGGTGAACACCGGGGAGCTGTTTTTT. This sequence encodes CASSPGVNTGELFF.

For the CDR3, the DNA is TGTGCCAGCAGCCCTCGGCCCGGGACTAGCGGGGGTACAGAGACCCAGTACTTC. This codes for CASSPRPGTSGGTETQYF. The chain is built from TRBV5-4 and TRBJ2-5, with 14 bases lining up with TRBD2. This CDR3 is 18 amino acids long. The V and J ends lost 4 bases and 4 bases, in that order; junction bases with no gene match: 12. Germline V gene sequence: CDR1 SGHNT, CDR2 YYREEE (reference sequence).